This is a list of T cell receptor beta chains from one sample in a study of T cells after posttransplantation cyclophosphamide. Sequenced by immunoSEQ multiplex PCR; TCRdb stores in-frame clones only, minus some. The sample has some 7,000 clones; roughly 77% are singletons. The source was PBMCs, collected around 1,400 days after allogeneic stem cell transplant with posttransplant cyclophosphamide. The receptors originated from a male patient aged 30 to 39 who received an allogeneic stem cell transplant from a related donor, was CMV-positive, and had acute GVHD only. The graft donor may have given rise to some T cells. CDR3s include the opening cysteine and the closing phenylalanine or tryptophan. A D gene is named only where the DNA matches it firmly. The size entry is marked missing in some rows and otherwise reads once, few, many or a size class.

clone_size: few; v_call: TRBV29-1; j_call: TRBJ2-7; d_call: TRBD2; cdr3_aa: CSGGEGPYEQYF; cdr3_nt: TGCAGCGGGGGGGAGGGCCCCTACGAGCAGTACTTC
clone_size: few; v_call: TRBV18; j_call: TRBJ1-1; d_call: .; cdr3_aa: CASSRDGNTEAFF; cdr3_nt: TGTGCCAGCTCGCGGGACGGGAACACTGAAGCTTTCTTT
clone_size: .; v_call: TRBV19; j_call: TRBJ2-1; d_call: TRBD2; cdr3_aa: CASSIGTSGAYNEQFF; cdr3_nt: TGTGCCAGTAGTATCGGGACTAGCGGGGCCTACAATGAGCAGTTCTTC
clone_size: .; v_call: TRBV11-3; j_call: TRBJ2-1; d_call: .; cdr3_aa: CASSARSSYNEQFF; cdr3_nt: TGTGCCAGCAGCGCCCGTAGCTCCTACAATGAGCAGTTCTTC
clone_size: .; v_call: TRBV6-6; j_call: TRBJ2-2; d_call: TRBD1; cdr3_aa: CAEQGAVTGELFF; cdr3_nt: TGTGCCGAACAGGGGGCGGTCACCGGGGAGCTGTTTTTT
clone_size: .; v_call: TRBV5-1; j_call: TRBJ2-7; d_call: TRBD2; cdr3_aa: CASSSNSGGFYEQYF; cdr3_nt: TGCGCCAGCAGCTCCAATAGCGGGGGATTCTACGAGCAGTACTTC
clone_size: .; v_call: TRBV6-5; j_call: TRBJ1-3; d_call: .; cdr3_aa: CASREAGGNTIYF; cdr3_nt: TGTGCCAGTCGGGAAGCAGGTGGAAACACCATATATTTT
clone_size: .; v_call: TRBV28; j_call: TRBJ1-2; d_call: .; cdr3_aa: CASRPTGGPDQGYTF; cdr3_nt: TGTGCCAGCAGGCCCACGGGGGGTCCGGATCAGGGCTACACCTTC
clone_size: .; v_call: TRBV4-2; j_call: TRBJ2-7; d_call: TRBD1; cdr3_aa: CASSHPRRQGASEQYF; cdr3_nt: TGTGCCAGCAGCCACCCCCGAAGACAGGGGGCATCCGAGCAGTACTTC
clone_size: .; v_call: TRBV5-1; j_call: TRBJ1-4; d_call: .; cdr3_aa: CASSSGTPNEKLFF; cdr3_nt: TGCGCCAGCAGCTCAGGGACACCTAATGAAAAACTGTTTTTT
clone_size: .; v_call: TRBV7-9; j_call: TRBJ2-3; d_call: TRBD2; cdr3_aa: CASSPSGLAGSYTQYF; cdr3_nt: TGTGCCAGCAGCCCATCGGGACTAGCGGGGTCATATACGCAGTATTTT
clone_size: once; v_call: TRBV18; j_call: TRBJ2-3; d_call: TRBD2; cdr3_aa: CASSPRPSGGSAVTDTQYF; cdr3_nt: TGTGCCAGCTCACCACGTCCTAGCGGGGGGAGTGCAGTCACAGATACGCAGTATTTT
clone_size: .; v_call: TRBV9; j_call: TRBJ1-6; d_call: .; cdr3_aa: CASSVSGENSPLHF; cdr3_nt: TGTGCCAGCAGCGTGTCGGGGGAGAATTCACCCCTCCACTTT
clone_size: .; v_call: TRBV28; j_call: TRBJ1-2; d_call: TRBD1; cdr3_aa: CASSTKPTGSYGYTF; cdr3_nt: TGTGCCAGCAGTACTAAACCGACAGGGAGCTATGGCTACACCTTC
clone_size: .; v_call: TRBV4-1; j_call: TRBJ1-2; d_call: .; cdr3_aa: CASSQEAQGNYGYTF; cdr3_nt: TGCGCCAGCAGCCAAGAGGCGCAGGGTAACTATGGCTACACCTTC